This entry lists 12 T cell receptor beta chains sequenced from one sample in a study of shared clonotypes between healthy human individuals. Some clones are missing from TCRdb's copy, which holds only in-frame ones; the method was immunoSEQ multiplex PCR. The data contain about 1.1 million clones, about 80% of them seen just once; the ten biggest clones take up roughly 0.62%. Material for sequencing was memory CD4+ T cells from PBMCs. The sample's subset: CD45RA-negative fraction. Receptors originate from a man aged 18 to 35 in good health. Some clones in this sample may be carry-over from other donors' samples.

The chain couples TRBV28 to TRBJ1-5, with D possibly matching TRBD1 (5 bases). V shed 1 base and J shed 9 bases, with 22 bases lying between them. The CDR3 spans 17 residues. Germline V gene sequence: CDR1 MDHEN, CDR2 SYDVKM. CDR3 coding DNA: TGTGCCAGCAGTTTATTCTCCCGCAATGGGGCCCCCAGGCCCCAGCATTTT. Residues: CASSLFSRNGAPRPQHF. Drawing the rest from reference TRBV28 and TRBJ1-5, the complete variable domain is DVKVTQSSRYLVKRTGEKVFLECVQDMDHENMFWYRQDPGLGLRLIYFSYDVKMKEKGDIPEGYSVSREKKERFSLILESASTNQTSMYLCASSLFSRNGAPRPQHFGDGTRLSIL.

This chain links TRBV15 with TRBJ2-1, with 7 nucleotides matching TRBD2. CDR3 length equals 16 residues. V lost 0 bases, J lost 4 bases, and 6 bases stayed unmatched. CDR1 is LNHNV and CDR2 is YYDKDF in the germline V gene (reference sequence). CDR3 in amino acids: CATSRDPQRGYNEQFF. CDR3 sequence (DNA): TGTGCCACCAGCAGAGATCCACAGCGGGGTTACAATGAGCAGTTCTTC.

The chain has TRBV5-1 and TRBJ1-1; 7 nucleotides align to TRBD1. The CDR3 covers 15 residues. CDR1 and CDR2 (germline): SGHRS, YFSETQ. J lost 0 bases, V lost 4 bases, and 6 bases had no gene match. Here the CDR3 DNA reads TGCGCCAGCAGCACAGGGGACATTATGAACACTGAAGCTTTCTTT. Its translation: CASSTGDIMNTEAFF.

Note on this clone: One end of the junction is discordant with germline, which a read error may explain. This chain connects TRBV7-3 to TRBJ2-7; D is undetermined. Per the germline V gene, CDR1 is SGHTA and CDR2 is FQGTGA. This CDR3 is 15 amino acids long. CDR3 residues: CASSLTGRTTYEQYF. The DNA of the CDR3 is TGTGCCAGCAGTTTAACGGGCCGAACTACCTACGAGCAGTACTTC.

In its sample, this clone was seen once. The CDR3 loop is CASSLGTGYQETQYF. CDR3 DNA: TGTGCCAGCAGCTTAGGGACAGGATACCAAGAGACCCAGTACTTC. This chain links TRBV11-3 with TRBJ2-5; TRBD1 matches at 7 bases. Germline V CDR1 and CDR2: SGHNT, YENEEA. J lost 0 bases, V lost 1 base, and 2 bases had no gene match. This CDR3 has 15 residues.

This clone appeared a few times. The chain has TRBV6-6 and TRBJ2-6; D is unresolved. CDR1 and CDR2 (germline): MNHNY, SVGAGI (reference sequence). The CDR3 runs to 16 residues. V lost 5 bases and J lost 1, with 12 bases in between. CDR3 amino acids: CASSRAGQSGANVLTF. DNA for the CDR3: TGTGCCAGCAGTCGCGCTGGGCAGTCTGGGGCCAACGTCCTGACTTTC.

Turning to this clone: Given a much more abundant clone one base away, this may be a read error. V and J are TRBV28 and TRBJ2-7, with 7 bases lining up with TRBD1. Germline V CDR1 and CDR2: MDHEN, SYDVKM. The ends lost 4 bases at V and 0 bases at J; junction bases unmatched: 6. The CDR3 has 15 amino acids. DNA of the CDR3: TGTGCCAGCAGTTCCCCGGGACAGAGCTCCTACGAGCAGTACTTC. Translation: CASSSPGQSSYEQYF. Looking up the rest from reference TRBV28 and TRBJ2-7 gives the full variable domain: DVKVTQSSRYLVKRTGEKVFLECVQDMDHENMFWYRQDPGLGLRLIYFSYDVKMKEKGDIPEGYSVSREKKERFSLILESASTNQTSMYLCASSSPGQSSYEQYFGPGTRLTVT.

The rearrangement uses TRBV4-1 and TRBJ2-4, with D unresolved. Trimming left V 0 bases short and J 0 bases short, with 3 bases between. Germline assignment: CDR1 MGHRA and CDR2 YSYEKL. This CDR3 comprises 14 residues. The CDR3 DNA sequence: TGCGCCAGCAGCCAAGACTTAGCCAAAAACATTCAGTACTTC. Amino acids: CASSQDLAKNIQYF.

Only one count was recorded for this clone. The chain links TRBV30 to TRBJ2-3, with 8 nucleotides matching TRBD2. CDR1 is GTSNPN and CDR2 is SVGIG in the germline V gene (reference sequence). The CDR3 contains 14 residues. Trimming at V came to 6 bases and at J to 0 bases, leaving 5 bases not matched to a gene. The CDR3 nucleotides read TGTGCCTGCCGCGCTAGCGGGAGCACAGATACGCAGTATTTT. This translates into CACRASGSTDTQYF. The variable domain in full, with the rest retrieved from reference TRBV30 and TRBJ2-3, is SQTIHQWPATLVQPVGSPLSLECTVEGTSNPNLYWYRQAAGRGLQLLFYSVGIGQISSEVPQNLSASRPQDRQFILSSKKLLLSDSGFYLCACRASGSTDTQYFGPGTRLTVL.

V gene TRBV6-5 combines with J gene TRBJ1-5, with TRBD1 identical over 8 bases. This CDR3 contains 15 residues. V lost 2 bases to trimming and J lost 6 bases; unmatched junction nucleotides: 6. Germline CDR1 MNHEY, CDR2 SVGAGI. CDR3 DNA: TGTGCCAGCAGTTACCAAGGACAGGGAATTCAGCCCCAGCATTTT. Translation gives CASSYQGQGIQPQHF.

This clone showed up just a few times. This sequence joins TRBV5-4 and TRBJ2-1, with D possibly matching TRBD2 (5 bases). V was trimmed by 4 bases and J by 3 bases, leaving 11 bases between them. CDR1 and CDR2 (germline): SGHNT, YYREEE (reference sequence). The CDR3 consists of 14 residues. Written as DNA, the CDR3 is TGTGCCAGCAGCCCACTAGTCCTCTACAATGAGCAGTTCTTC. Translation gives CASSPLVLYNEQFF.

This clone occurred a few times. The chain has TRBV7-3 and TRBJ2-5, with 12 bases identical to TRBD2. The ends lost 3 bases at V and 5 bases at J; junction bases unmatched: 4. The germline gives CDR1 SGHTA, CDR2 FQGTGA. The CDR3 is made up of 15 amino acids. The CDR3 here is CASSFLAGGAETQYF. CDR3 nucleotide sequence: TGTGCCAGCAGCTTCCTAGCGGGAGGGGCGGAGACCCAGTACTTC.